This T cell receptor beta chain is drawn from a study of coeliac disease. As for the study in general: Disease groups: newly diagnosed active, refractory type I, gluten-free-diet controlled.

Each fraction contributed one roughly 500,000-cell aliquot for sequencing. Details on this clone: Its antigen is as yet unknown.

Trimming left V 2 bases short and J 3 bases short, with 13 bases between. This CDR3 has 15 amino acids. Per germline, CDR1 SGDLS and CDR2 YYNGEE. Here immunoSEQ multiplex PCR was the method, and the copy in TCRdb shows in-frame clones only, minus some. The repertoire holds thousands of clones, with almost 70% as singletons. Study-wide points: According to the authors, this method cannot detect gliadin-specific T cells in an unbiased way. Active celiac intraepithelial and lamina propria samples had lower TRB and TRG clonality than control samples.

Material for sequencing was lamina propria lymphocytes from the gut. This receptor was taken from a woman between 18 and 30 years old with active celiac disease. The rearrangement links TRBV9 to TRBJ2-3; TRBD2 might be the D (6 bases). The chain's CDR3 is CASSVWEATTDTQYF. The CDR3 DNA is TGTGCCAGCAGCGTTTGGGAGGCGACGACAGATACGCAGTATTTT. Full variable domain (outside the CDR3, taken from reference TRBV9 and TRBJ2-3): DSGVTQTPKHLITATGQRVTLRCSPRSGDLSVYWYQQSLDQGLQFLIQYYNGEERAKGNILERFSAQQFPDLHSELNLSSLELGDSALYFCASSVWEATTDTQYFGPGTRLTVL.